The 20 T cell receptor beta chains below come from one sample, sequenced in a study of OX40 agonist ivuxolimab in advanced cancers. Here immunoSEQ multiplex PCR was the method, and the copy in TCRdb shows in-frame clones only, minus some. The sample contains under 80,000 clones, 88% of which appear only once. The specimen was CD4+ or CD8+ T cells sorted from blood, collected in a trial of the OX40 agonist ivuxolimab. Receptors were obtained from an adult with an advanced solid tumor such as melanoma, head and neck, liver or kidney cancer.

The CDR3 DNA reads TGTGCCAGCAGCTCCGGACGGCTGAACACTGAAGCTTTCTTT. Protein: CASSSGRLNTEAFF. The chain carries TRBV7-3 and TRBJ1-1; D not resolved. The CDR3 has 14 residues. Germline V gene lookup returns CDR1 SGHTA and CDR2 FQGTGA. V was trimmed by 4 bases and J by 0 bases, leaving 9 bases between them.

This rearrangement joins TRBV6-1 to TRBJ2-3, with a tentative D call TRBD2 (6 bases). CDR1 is MNHNS, CDR2 SASEGT, per germline. V lost 1 base and J lost 4, with 12 bases in between. CDR3 size: 15 residues. The CDR3 loop is CASSEVGRRADTQYF. CDR3 DNA: TGTGCCAGCAGTGAAGTTGGCAGGAGGGCAGATACGCAGTATTTT.

The rearrangement uses TRBV19 and TRBJ1-4; D uncertain. Deletions cut 11 bases from V and 11 bases from J, with 18 bases between. CDR1 is LNHDA and CDR2 is SQIVND in the germline V gene (reference sequence). The CDR3 is 12 residues long. The CDR3 DNA follows: TGTGCCTCATCGGAACAGACGAAGAAACTGTTTTTT. Translation: CASSEQTKKLFF.

This sequence joins TRBV28 and TRBJ1-2; D not resolved. The V gene's germline CDR1 is MDHEN and CDR2 SYDVKM. There are 19 residues in the CDR3. With 6 bases removed from V and 3 bases from J, the gap between germline ends came to 29 bases. CDR3 coding DNA: TGTGCCAGCAGGGGATTAGGGCACCAAGAGGGCGCCGAATACTATGGCTACACCTTC. As protein: CASRGLGHQEGAEYYGYTF.

The rearrangement uses TRBV23-1 and TRBJ2-7; D possibly corresponds to TRBD2 (6 bases). TRBV23-1 is labeled an ORF, and its function is uncertain. V was pared by 4 bases and J by 3 bases, with 13 bases between. The length of the CDR3 is 14 residues. CDR3 sequence (DNA): TGCGCCAGCAGTCGCGGGACTCCGTTCTACGAGCAGTACTTC. This sequence encodes CASSRGTPFYEQYF.

The chain employs TRBV6-6 and TRBJ2-2, with 7 bases that match TRBD1. Per germline, CDR1 MNHNY and CDR2 SVGAGI (reference sequence). CDR3 length equals 14 residues. Trimming cost V 7 bases and J 4 bases; bases outside gene matches: 6. This chain's CDR3 is CASTPGGSTGELFF. CDR3 bases: TGTGCCAGCACCCCAGGGGGAAGCACCGGGGAGCTGTTTTTT.

The rearrangement links TRBV28 to TRBJ1-5; no definite D call. The CDR3 consists of 13 residues. The germline V gene encodes CDR1 MDHEN and CDR2 SYDVKM. Trimming removed 6 bases from V and 0 bases from J, with 6 bases in between. The CDR3 DNA sequence: TGTGCCAGCAGCGACTATAGCAATCAGCCCCAGCATTTT. It yields the protein CASSDYSNQPQHF.

The chain carries TRBV5-1 and TRBJ2-1; a possible D gene is TRBD2 (5 bases). Germline V gene lookup returns CDR1 SGHRS and CDR2 YFSETQ. Trimming removed 4 bases at V and 5 bases at J, with 13 bases between. The CDR3 spans 14 residues. The CDR3 bases are TGCGCCAGCAGCCAGATGGGAGAAAACAATGAGCAGTTCTTC. Protein product: CASSQMGENNEQFF. The full variable domain, rest sourced from reference TRBV5-1 and TRBJ2-1, is KAGVTQTPRYLIKTRGQQVTLSCSPISGHRSVSWYQQTPGQGLQFLFEYFSETQRNKGNFPGRFSGRQFSNSRSEMNVSTLELGDSALYLCASSQMGENNEQFFGPGTRLTVL.

This clone appeared a single time. The J gene is TRBJ2-5, the V gene TRBV2; no clear D gene. CDR3 length: 13 residues. In germline, CDR1 is SNHLY, CDR2 FYNNEI. V lost 4 bases and J lost 2, with 8 bases in between. The CDR3 sequence: CASSARSQETQYF. The CDR3 DNA follows: TGTGCCAGCAGTGCTCGCAGTCAAGAGACCCAGTACTTC.

A few counts support this clone. The chain uses TRBV12-5 and TRBJ2-5; no reliable D call. The V end lost 5 bases, the J end lost 5 bases, and 3 bases lay between the germline ends. The germline CDR1 and CDR2 sequences are LGHNT and FRNRAP. This CDR3 is built from 10 residues. The CDR3 bases are TGTGCTAGTGGTCCGGAGACCCAGTACTTC. As protein: CASGPETQYF. Combining the CDR3 with reference TRBV12-5 and TRBJ2-5 gives the whole variable domain DARVTQTPRHKVTEMGQEVTMRCQPILGHNTVFWYRQTMMQGLELLAYFRNRAPLDDSGMPKDRFSAEMPDATLATLKIQPSEPRDSAVYFCASGPETQYFGPGTRLLVL.

V gene TRBV2 combines with J gene TRBJ1-2, with 8 bases that match TRBD1. Germline CDR1 SNHLY, CDR2 FYNNEI. This CDR3 contains 13 residues. Trimming took 8 bases from V and 4 from J; bases not matched to a gene: 6. This CDR3 reads CASETGESYGYTF. DNA for the CDR3: TGTGCCAGCGAGACAGGGGAGAGCTATGGCTACACCTTC.

The rearrangement links TRBV21-1 to TRBJ2-4; the table's D call of TRBD2 was not tested on the DNA. TRBV21-1 is assigned pseudogene status. The CDR3 consists of 17 residues. CDR3 nucleotide sequence: TGTGCCAGCAGCAAAGGATGGGAGACATGTGGCAAAAACATTCAGTACTTC. This sequence encodes CASSKGWETCGKNIQYF.

The chain combines TRBV30 with TRBJ1-4; 9 bases match TRBD1. Germline lookup yields CDR1 GTSNPN and CDR2 SVGIG (reference sequence). The CDR3 covers 13 residues. V lost 3 bases to trimming and J lost 8 bases; unmatched junction nucleotides: 4. CDR3 region: CAWRQGAGEKLFF. The CDR3 DNA is TGTGCCTGGAGACAGGGGGCGGGAGAAAAACTGTTTTTT.

This clone was observed a single time. This rearrangement joins TRBV12-5 to TRBJ2-3; possibly TRBD1 or TRBD2 for D (6 bases each). Per the germline V gene, CDR1 is LGHNT and CDR2 is FRNRAP. The CDR3 is 14 residues long. V lost 1 base and J 4 bases, leaving 9 bases between the germline ends. CDR3: CASGLGGASDTQYF. CDR3 nucleotide sequence: TGTGCTAGTGGTTTGGGGGGGGCTTCAGATACGCAGTATTTT.

The sample holds one count of this clone. The chain links TRBV11-1 to TRBJ2-1; 14 nucleotides align to TRBD2. J was trimmed by 8 bases and V by 5 bases; bases with no gene match: 11. The CDR3 spans 17 residues. CDR1 and CDR2 (germline): SGHAT, FQDESV (reference sequence). The CDR3 nucleotides are TGTGCCAGCAGCCTCGCCCCGACTAGCGGGGGGGCCGATGAGCAGTTCTTC. Its protein product is CASSLAPTSGGADEQFF. The complete variable domain, with remaining parts taken from reference TRBV11-1 and TRBJ2-1, reads EAEVAQSPRYKITEKSQAVAFWCDPISGHATLYWYRQILGQGPELLVQFQDESVVDDSQLPKDRFSAERLKGVDSTLKIQPAELGDSAMYLCASSLAPTSGGADEQFFGPGTRLTVL.

The chain is built from TRBV6-6 and TRBJ1-1, with D hard to call. The CDR3 has 12 residues. The germline V gene has CDR1 MNHNY and CDR2 SVGAGI (reference sequence). The V gene lost 0 bases and the J gene lost 11 bases, with 10 bases spanning the gap. CDR3 loop: CASSYSASLAFF. Here the CDR3 DNA reads TGTGCCAGCAGTTACTCGGCCTCACTTGCTTTCTTT.

This clone was seen only a few times. The chain joins TRBV7-9 to TRBJ2-1; 14 positions agree with TRBD2. Germline loops: CDR1 SEHNR, CDR2 FQNEAQ (reference sequence). J lost 5 bases, V lost 5 bases, and 14 bases had no gene match. The CDR3 consists of 19 residues. Written as DNA, the CDR3 is TGTGCCAGCAGCCCCCTTTATACGACTAGCGGGGGGGACCACAATGAGCAGTTCTTC. Amino acid sequence: CASSPLYTTSGGDHNEQFF.

This sequence joins TRBV6-1 and TRBJ2-1; D is undetermined. V lost 6 bases and J lost 9, with 15 bases in between. From germline, CDR1 is MNHNS and CDR2 SASEGT. The CDR3 contains 13 residues. CDR3 loop: CASRKTPRVEQFF. CDR3 coding DNA: TGTGCCAGCAGGAAGACTCCCCGGGTTGAGCAGTTCTTC.

The gene calls are TRBV6-5 and TRBJ2-5, with D tentatively TRBD1 (6 bases). Germline V CDR1 and CDR2: MNHEY, SVGAGI. V was cut by 0 bases and J by 5 bases, with 10 bases left in between. This CDR3 is 14 amino acids long. CDR3 in DNA: TGTGCCAGCAGTTACTCCTTCCAGGGGGAGACCCAGTACTTC. This sequence encodes CASSYSFQGETQYF.

This clone appeared a single time. V and J are TRBV2 and TRBJ2-1; no clear D gene. V lost 0 bases and J 9 bases, leaving 9 bases between the germline ends. This CDR3 comprises 13 residues. The V gene's germline CDR1 is SNHLY and CDR2 FYNNEI. The chain's CDR3 is CASSEALGREQFF. The CDR3 DNA reads as TGTGCCAGCAGTGAAGCGCTAGGGCGTGAGCAGTTCTTC. The entire variable domain, with the rest obtained from reference TRBV2 and TRBJ2-1, is as follows: EPEVTQTPSHQVTQMGQEVILRCVPISNHLYFYWYRQILGQKVEFLVSFYNNEISEKSEIFDDQFSVERPDGSNFTLKIRSTKLEDSAMYFCASSEALGREQFFGPGTRLTVL.